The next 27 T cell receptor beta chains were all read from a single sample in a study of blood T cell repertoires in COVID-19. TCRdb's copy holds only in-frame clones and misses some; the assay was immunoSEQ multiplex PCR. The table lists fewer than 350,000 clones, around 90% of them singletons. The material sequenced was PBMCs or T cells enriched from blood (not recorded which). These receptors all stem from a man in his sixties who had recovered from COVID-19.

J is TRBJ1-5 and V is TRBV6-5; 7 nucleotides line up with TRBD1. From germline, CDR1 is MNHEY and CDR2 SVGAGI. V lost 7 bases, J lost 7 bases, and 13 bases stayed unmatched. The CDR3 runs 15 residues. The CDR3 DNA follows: TGTGCCAGCAAGGGGGGTCCACAGGGGAAGCAGCCCCAGCATTTT. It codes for CASKGGPQGKQPQHF.

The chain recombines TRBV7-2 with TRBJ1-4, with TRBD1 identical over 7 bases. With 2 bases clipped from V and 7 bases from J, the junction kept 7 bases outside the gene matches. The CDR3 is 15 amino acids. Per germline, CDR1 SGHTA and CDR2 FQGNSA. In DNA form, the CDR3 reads TGTGCCAGCAGCTTATCCCAGGGGGGCGCTGAAAAACTGTTTTTT. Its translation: CASSLSQGGAEKLFF.

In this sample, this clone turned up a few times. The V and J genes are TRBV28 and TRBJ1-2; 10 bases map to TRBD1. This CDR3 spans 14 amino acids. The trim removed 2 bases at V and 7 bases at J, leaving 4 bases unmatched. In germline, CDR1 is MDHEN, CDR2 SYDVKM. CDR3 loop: CASSLDRGRRGYTF. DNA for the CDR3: TGTGCCAGCAGTTTAGACAGGGGGCGCCGTGGCTACACCTTC.

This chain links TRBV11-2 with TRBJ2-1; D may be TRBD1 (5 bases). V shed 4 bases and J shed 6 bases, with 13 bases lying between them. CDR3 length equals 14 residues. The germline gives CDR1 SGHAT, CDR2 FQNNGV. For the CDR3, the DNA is TGTGCCAGCAGCTCAGGGTCTGTTTTCAATGAGCAGTTCTTC. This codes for CASSSGSVFNEQFF.

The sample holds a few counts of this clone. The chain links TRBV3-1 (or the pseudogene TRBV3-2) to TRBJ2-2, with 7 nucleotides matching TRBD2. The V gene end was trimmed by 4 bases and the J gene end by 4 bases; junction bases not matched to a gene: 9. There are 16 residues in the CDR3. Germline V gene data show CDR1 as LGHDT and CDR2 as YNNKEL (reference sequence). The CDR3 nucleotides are TGTGCCAGCAGCCCCAGACGGGGGGTGCTCACCGGGGAGCTGTTTTTT. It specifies CASSPRRGVLTGELFF.

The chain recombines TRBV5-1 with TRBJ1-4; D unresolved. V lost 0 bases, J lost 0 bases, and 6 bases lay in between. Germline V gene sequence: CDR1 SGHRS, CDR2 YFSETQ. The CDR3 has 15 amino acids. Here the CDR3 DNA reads TGCGCCAGCAGCTTGGCTTCCGCAACTAATGAAAAACTGTTTTTT. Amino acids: CASSLASATNEKLFF.

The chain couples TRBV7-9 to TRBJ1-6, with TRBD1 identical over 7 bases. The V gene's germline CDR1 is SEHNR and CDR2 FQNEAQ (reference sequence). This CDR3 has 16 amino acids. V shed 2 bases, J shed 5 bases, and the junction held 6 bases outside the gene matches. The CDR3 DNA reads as TGTGCCAGCAGCTTAAGTTTCGGGACAGATAATTCACCCCTCCACTTT. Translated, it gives CASSLSFGTDNSPLHF.

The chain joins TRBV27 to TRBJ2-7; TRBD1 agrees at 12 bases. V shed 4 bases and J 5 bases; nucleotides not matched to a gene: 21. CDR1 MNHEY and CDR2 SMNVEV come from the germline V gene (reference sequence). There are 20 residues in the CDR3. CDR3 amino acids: CASSSLYPGQGASPLDEQYF. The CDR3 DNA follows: TGTGCCAGCAGTTCTCTGTATCCGGGACAGGGGGCCTCTCCTCTCGACGAGCAGTACTTC.

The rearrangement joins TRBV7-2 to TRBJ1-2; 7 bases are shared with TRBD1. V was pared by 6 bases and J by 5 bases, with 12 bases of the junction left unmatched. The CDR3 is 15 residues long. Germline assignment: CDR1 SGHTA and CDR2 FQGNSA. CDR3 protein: CASSNQGGAGYGYTF. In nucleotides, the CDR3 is TGTGCCAGCAGTAACCAAGGGGGCGCAGGATATGGCTACACCTTC. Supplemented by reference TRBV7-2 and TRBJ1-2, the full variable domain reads GAGVSQSPSNKVTEKGKDVELRCDPISGHTALYWYRQSLGQGLEFLIYFQGNSAPDKSGLPSDRFSAERTGGSVSTLTIQRTQQEDSAVYLCASSNQGGAGYGYTFGSGTRLTVV.

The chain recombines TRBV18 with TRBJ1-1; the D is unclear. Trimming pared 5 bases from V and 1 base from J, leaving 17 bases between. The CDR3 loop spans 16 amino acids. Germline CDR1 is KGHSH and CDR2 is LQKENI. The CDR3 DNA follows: TGTGCCAGCTCATCGGGATCCGGACCGCAGAACACTGAAGCTTTCTTT. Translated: CASSSGSGPQNTEAFF.

The CDR3 loop reads CASSPPERQGNEQFF. The CDR3, as DNA: TGTGCCAGCAGCCCACCCGAACGACAGGGGAATGAGCAGTTCTTC. The chain uses TRBV28 and TRBJ2-1, with 8 nucleotides matching TRBD1. Trimming removed 6 bases from V and 7 bases from J; junction bases left unmatched: 11. CDR1 is MDHEN and CDR2 is SYDVKM in the germline V gene. This CDR3 is built from 15 residues.

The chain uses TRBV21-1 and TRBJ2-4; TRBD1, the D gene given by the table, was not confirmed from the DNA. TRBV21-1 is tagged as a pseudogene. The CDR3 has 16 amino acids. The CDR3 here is CASSSKGGQSKNIQYF. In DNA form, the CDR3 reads TGTGCCAGCAGCTCCAAAGGGGGACAGAGTAAAAACATTCAGTACTTC.

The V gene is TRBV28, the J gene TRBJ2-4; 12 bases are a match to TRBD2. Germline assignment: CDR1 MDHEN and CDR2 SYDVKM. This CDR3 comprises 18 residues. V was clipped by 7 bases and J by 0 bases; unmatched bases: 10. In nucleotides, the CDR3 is TGTGCCAGCACCCCCCCCGGACTAGCGGGGCTAGCCAAAAACATTCAGTACTTC. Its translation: CASTPPGLAGLAKNIQYF.

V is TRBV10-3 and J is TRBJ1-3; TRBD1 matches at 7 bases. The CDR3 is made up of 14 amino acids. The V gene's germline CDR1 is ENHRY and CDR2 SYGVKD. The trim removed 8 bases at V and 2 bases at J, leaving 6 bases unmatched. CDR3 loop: CAIGGQGAGNTIYF. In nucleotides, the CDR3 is TGTGCCATCGGAGGGCAGGGGGCTGGAAACACCATATATTTT.

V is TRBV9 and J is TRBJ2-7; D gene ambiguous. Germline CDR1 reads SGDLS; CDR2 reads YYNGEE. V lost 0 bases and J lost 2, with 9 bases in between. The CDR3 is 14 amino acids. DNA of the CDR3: TGTGCCAGCAGCGTAGGTGGTAACACCTACGAGCAGTACTTC. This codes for CASSVGGNTYEQYF.

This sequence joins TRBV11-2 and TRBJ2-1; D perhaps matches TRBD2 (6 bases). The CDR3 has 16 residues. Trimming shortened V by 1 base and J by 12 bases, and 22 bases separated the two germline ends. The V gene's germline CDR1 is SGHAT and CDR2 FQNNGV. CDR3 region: CASSLGRTTQDWAQFF. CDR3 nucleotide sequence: TGTGCCAGCAGCTTAGGCAGGACTACCCAAGATTGGGCGCAGTTCTTC.

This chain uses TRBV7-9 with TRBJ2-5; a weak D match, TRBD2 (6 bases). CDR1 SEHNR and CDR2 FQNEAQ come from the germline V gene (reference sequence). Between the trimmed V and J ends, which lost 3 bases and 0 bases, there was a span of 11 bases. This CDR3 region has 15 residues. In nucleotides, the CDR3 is TGTGCCAGCAGCTTTGGAGGGATCAACCAAGAGACCCAGTACTTC. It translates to CASSFGGINQETQYF.

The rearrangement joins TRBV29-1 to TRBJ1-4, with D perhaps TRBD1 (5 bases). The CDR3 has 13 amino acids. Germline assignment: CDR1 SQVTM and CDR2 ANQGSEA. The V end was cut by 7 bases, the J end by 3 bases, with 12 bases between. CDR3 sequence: CSAGGASNEKLFF. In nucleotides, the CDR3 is TGCAGCGCCGGGGGTGCGTCTAATGAAAAACTGTTTTTT.

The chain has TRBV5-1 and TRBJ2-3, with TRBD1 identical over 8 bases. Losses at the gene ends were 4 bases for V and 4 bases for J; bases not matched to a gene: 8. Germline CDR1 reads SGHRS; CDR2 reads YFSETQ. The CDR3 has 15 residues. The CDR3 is CASSLGQGEPDTQYF. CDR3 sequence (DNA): TGCGCCAGCAGCCTAGGACAGGGTGAACCAGATACGCAGTATTTT.

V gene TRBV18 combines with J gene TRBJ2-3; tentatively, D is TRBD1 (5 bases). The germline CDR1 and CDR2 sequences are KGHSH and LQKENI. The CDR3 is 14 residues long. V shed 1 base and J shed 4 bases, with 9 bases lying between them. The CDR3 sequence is CASSPQGSPDTQYF. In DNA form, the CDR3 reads TGTGCCAGCTCACCACAGGGGTCCCCAGATACGCAGTATTTT.

The CDR3 nucleotides read TGTGCCAGCAGCTTAGCCCCCCGGACAGGGGGCACAGATACGCAGTATTTT. Its protein product is CASSLAPRTGGTDTQYF. This chain joins TRBV11-2 and TRBJ2-3; TRBD1 matches at 9 bases. V shed 1 base, J shed 1 base, and the junction held 6 bases outside the gene matches. Germline values: CDR1 SGHAT, CDR2 FQNNGV. The CDR3 consists of 17 residues.

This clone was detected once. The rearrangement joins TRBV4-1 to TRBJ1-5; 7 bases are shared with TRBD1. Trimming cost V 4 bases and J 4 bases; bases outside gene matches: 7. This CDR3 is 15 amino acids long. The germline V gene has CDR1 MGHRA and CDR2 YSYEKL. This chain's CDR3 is CASSPQGTGNQPQHF. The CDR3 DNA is TGCGCCAGCAGCCCACAGGGGACCGGGAATCAGCCCCAGCATTTT.

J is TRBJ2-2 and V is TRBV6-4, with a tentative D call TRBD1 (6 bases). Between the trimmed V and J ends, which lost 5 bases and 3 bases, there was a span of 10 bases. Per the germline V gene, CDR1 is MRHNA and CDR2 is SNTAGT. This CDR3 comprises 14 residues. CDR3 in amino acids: CASSPDRYTGELFF. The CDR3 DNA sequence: TGTGCCAGCAGTCCGGACAGATACACCGGGGAGCTGTTTTTT.

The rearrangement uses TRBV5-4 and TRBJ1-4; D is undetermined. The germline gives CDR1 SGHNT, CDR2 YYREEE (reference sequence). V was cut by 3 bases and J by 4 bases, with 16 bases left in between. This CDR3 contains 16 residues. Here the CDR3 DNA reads TGTGCCAGCAGCTCTCGGTCCGCTTTTAATAATGAAAAACTGTTTTTT. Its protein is CASSSRSAFNNEKLFF.

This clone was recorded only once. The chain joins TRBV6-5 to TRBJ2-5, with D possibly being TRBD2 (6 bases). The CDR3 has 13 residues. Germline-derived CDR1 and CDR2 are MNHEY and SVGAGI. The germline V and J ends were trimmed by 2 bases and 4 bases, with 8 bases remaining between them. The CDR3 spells CASSYVGGETQYF. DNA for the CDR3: TGTGCCAGCAGTTACGTCGGGGGAGAGACCCAGTACTTC.

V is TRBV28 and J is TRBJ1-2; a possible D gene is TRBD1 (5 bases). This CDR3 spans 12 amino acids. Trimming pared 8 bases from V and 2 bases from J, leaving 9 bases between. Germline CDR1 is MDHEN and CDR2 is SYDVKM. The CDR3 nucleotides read TGTGCCAGCCAAGCAGGGAACTATGGCTACACCTTC. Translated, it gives CASQAGNYGYTF.

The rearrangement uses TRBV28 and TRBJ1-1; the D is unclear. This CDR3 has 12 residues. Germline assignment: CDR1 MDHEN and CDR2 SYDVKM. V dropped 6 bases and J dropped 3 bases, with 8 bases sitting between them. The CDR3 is CASSQRDTEAFF. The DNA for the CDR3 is TGTGCCAGCAGCCAGAGGGACACTGAAGCTTTCTTT. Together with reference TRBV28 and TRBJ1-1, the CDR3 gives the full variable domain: DVKVTQSSRYLVKRTGEKVFLECVQDMDHENMFWYRQDPGLGLRLIYFSYDVKMKEKGDIPEGYSVSREKKERFSLILESASTNQTSMYLCASSQRDTEAFFGQGTRLTVV.